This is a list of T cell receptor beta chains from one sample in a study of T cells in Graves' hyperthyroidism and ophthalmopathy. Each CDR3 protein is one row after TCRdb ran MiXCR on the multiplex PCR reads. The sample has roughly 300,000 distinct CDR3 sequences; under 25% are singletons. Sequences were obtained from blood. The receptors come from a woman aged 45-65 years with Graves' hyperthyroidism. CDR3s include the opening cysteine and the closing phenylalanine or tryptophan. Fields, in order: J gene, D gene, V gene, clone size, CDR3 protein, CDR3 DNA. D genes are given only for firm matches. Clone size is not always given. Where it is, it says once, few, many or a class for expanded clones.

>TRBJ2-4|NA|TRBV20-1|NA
CSASRVKSLAKNIQYF
TGCAGTGCTAGTCGCGTCAAAAGCCTAGCCAAAAACATTCAGTACTTC
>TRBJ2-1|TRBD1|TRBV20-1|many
CSAAPIGTGRNEQFF
TGCAGTGCAGCACCGATCGGGACAGGGCGCAATGAGCAGTTCTTC
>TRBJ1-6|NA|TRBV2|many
CASSERNSNHSPLHF
TGTGCCAGCAGTGAAAGGAACAGTAACCATTCACCCCTCCACTTT
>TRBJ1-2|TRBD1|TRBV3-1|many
CASSPTGQNYGYTF
TGTGCCAGCAGCCCAACGGGACAGAACTATGGCTACACCTTC
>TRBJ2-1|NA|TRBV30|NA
CAWGERNEQFF
TGTGCCTGGGGGGAGAGGAATGAGCAGTTCTTC
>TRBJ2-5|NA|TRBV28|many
CASSFQRREETQYF
TGTGCCAGCAGTTTTCAGCGGAGGGAAGAGACCCAGTACTTC
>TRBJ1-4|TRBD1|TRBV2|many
CASRITGANEKLFF
TGTGCCAGCAGGATTACAGGGGCTAATGAAAAACTGTTTTTT
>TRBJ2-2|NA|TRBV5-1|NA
CASSQRTGAANTGELFF
TGCGCCAGCAGCCAACGGACGGGCGCAGCGAACACCGGGGAGCTGTTTTTT
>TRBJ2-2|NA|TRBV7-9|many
CASRPRADFDGELFF
TGTGCCAGCCGACCCCGGGCCGACTTCGACGGGGAGCTGTTTTTT
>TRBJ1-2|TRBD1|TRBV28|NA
CASRSGTGAPNGYTF
TGTGCCAGCAGGTCCGGGACAGGGGCACCCAATGGCTACACCTTC
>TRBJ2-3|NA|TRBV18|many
CASSPATGTDTQYF
TGTGCCAGCTCACCAGCAACCGGCACAGATACGCAGTATTTT
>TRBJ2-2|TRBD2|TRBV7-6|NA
CASSRTAGGNTGELFF
TGTGCCAGCAGCCGGACGGCGGGAGGGAACACCGGGGAGCTGTTTTTT
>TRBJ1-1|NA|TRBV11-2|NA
CASSQPSAMNTEAFF
TGTGCCAGCAGCCAACCCTCCGCGATGAACACTGAAGCTTTCTTT
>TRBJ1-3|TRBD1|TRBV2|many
CASSGQGGRGGNTIYF
TGTGCCAGCAGCGGACAGGGGGGAAGAGGTGGAAACACCATATATTTT
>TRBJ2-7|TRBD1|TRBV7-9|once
CASSSRGQGSLNEQYF
TGTGCCAGCAGCTCCCGGGGACAGGGCAGTTTGAACGAGCAGTACTTC
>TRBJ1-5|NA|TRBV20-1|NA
CRADDSSNQPQHF
TGCAGGGCGGATGACAGTAGCAATCAGCCCCAGCATTTT
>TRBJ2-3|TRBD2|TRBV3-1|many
CASSQGSGSRTDTQYF
TGTGCCAGCAGCCAAGGTAGCGGGAGTCGTACAGATACGCAGTATTTT